The 9 T cell receptor beta chains reported below all come from one sample, sequenced in a study of blood T cell repertoires in COVID-19 (dated by TCRdb to the early 2020s). Library preparation used the immunoSEQ multiplex PCR assay. Sourced from immuneACCESS, this table was stored by TCRdb with only in-frame sequences that have V and J called. A share of the clones is absent; for the studies checked, an unresolved V gene accounts for under half, and the remainder has no known explanation. For this sample there are approximately 72,000 clones; roughly 85% appear just once. 18% of the sample goes to the ten largest clones. Sequencing input: peripheral blood. These receptors originate from a woman over 75 with acute or convalescent COVID-19.

The chain recombines TRBV18 with TRBJ1-5; TRBD1 agrees at 9 bases. The J segment lost 4 bases and the V segment lost 1 base, leaving 11 bases of the junction unmatched. This CDR3 has 18 residues. CDR1 is KGHSH and CDR2 is LQKENI in the germline V gene. CDR3 nucleotide sequence: TGTGCCAGCTCACCACGTAACCGGTTGACAGGGGGAAATCAGCCCCAGCATTTT. Residues: CASSPRNRLTGGNQPQHF. The whole variable domain, filled in from reference TRBV18 and TRBJ1-5, reads NAGVMQNPRHLVRRRGQEARLRCSPMKGHSHVYWYRQLPEEGLKFMVYLQKENIIDESGMPKERFSAEFPKEGPSILRIQQVVRGDSAAYFCASSPRNRLTGGNQPQHFGDGTRLSIL.

This clone was detected only a few times. The J gene is TRBJ1-3, the V gene TRBV19, with D maybe TRBD1 (6 bases). V gave up 6 bases and J gave up 5 bases, with 17 bases separating them. CDR1 LNHDA and CDR2 SQIVND come from the germline V gene (reference sequence). The CDR3 covers 15 residues. The CDR3 DNA reads as TGTGCCAGTAGCTCCCGGACAGAGCAGCGAAACACCATATATTTT. It specifies CASSSRTEQRNTIYF.

This clone has more than one count but fewer than ten. The J gene is TRBJ2-7, the V gene TRBV27; TRBD2 aligns across 7 bases. The V gene end was trimmed by 6 bases and the J gene end by 0 bases; junction bases not matched to a gene: 11. This CDR3 has 16 residues. Germline CDR1 and CDR2: MNHEY and SMNVEV (reference sequence). CDR3 in DNA: TGTGCCAGCAGCGGCGGTTCCGGGGGGAGCTCCTACGAGCAGTACTTC. Its translation: CASSGGSGGSSYEQYF.

This chain connects TRBV5-1 to TRBJ2-1, with TRBD2 matching 13 bases. The CDR3 has 14 amino acids. V lost 4 bases, J lost 8 bases, and 3 bases stayed unmatched. Germline V lookup: CDR1 SGHRS, CDR2 YFSETQ. CDR3 DNA sequence: TGCGCCAGCAGCGACGGACTAGCGGGAGATGAGCAGTTCTTC. It codes for CASSDGLAGDEQFF.

The chain combines TRBV19 with TRBJ2-1; 8 bases line up with TRBD2. V shed 3 bases, J shed 2 bases, and the junction held 3 bases outside the gene matches. The CDR3 runs to 15 residues. CDR1 is LNHDA, CDR2 SQIVND, per germline (reference sequence). Here the CDR3 DNA reads TGTGCCAGTAGTATTGGGACTAGAGCCTACAATGAGCAGTTCTTC. Translated, it gives CASSIGTRAYNEQFF.

The chain employs TRBV3-1 (or the pseudogene TRBV3-2) and TRBJ2-3, with 14 positions matching TRBD2. Germline assignment: CDR1 LGHDT and CDR2 YNNKEL (reference sequence). Trimming cost V 5 bases and J 0 bases; bases outside gene matches: 13. The CDR3 sequence is 20 residues long. The CDR3 DNA sequence: TGTGCCAGCAGCTATAACCGACTAGCGGGGGGGATTTCTAGCACAGATACGCAGTATTTT. Translating it yields CASSYNRLAGGISSTDTQYF.

The chain links TRBV2 to TRBJ1-5; D may be TRBD1 (5 bases). The CDR3 has 13 residues. V lost 6 bases and J lost 5, with 11 bases in between. CDR1 is SNHLY and CDR2 is FYNNEI in the germline V gene. For the CDR3, the DNA is TGTGCCAGCAGGGCAGGGCGAGATCAGCCCCAGCATTTT. Translated, it gives CASRAGRDQPQHF.

This chain joins TRBV7-8 and TRBJ2-7; D might be TRBD2 (6 bases). Germline assignment: CDR1 SGHVS and CDR2 FQNEAQ. The V end lost 0 bases, the J end lost 0 bases, and 6 bases lay between the germline ends. The CDR3 runs to 14 residues. CDR3 amino acids: CASSLAGLSYEQYF. DNA of the CDR3: TGTGCCAGCAGCTTAGCGGGACTCTCCTACGAGCAGTACTTC. Supplemented by reference TRBV7-8 and TRBJ2-7, the full variable domain reads GAGVSQSPRYKVAKRGQDVALRCDPISGHVSLFWYQQALGQGPEFLTYFQNEAQLDKSGLPSDRFFAERPEGSVSTLKIQRTQQEDSAVYLCASSLAGLSYEQYFGPGTRLTVT.

This clone was recorded a few times. V usage is TRBV10-2 and J usage is TRBJ1-2; D remains ambiguous. CDR1 is WSHSY, CDR2 SAAADI, per germline. V dropped 6 bases and J dropped 7 bases, with 18 bases sitting between them. CDR3 length equals 14 residues. The CDR3 reads CASSPGVGVGGYTF. The CDR3 region has the DNA TGCGCCAGCAGCCCCGGGGTAGGAGTAGGTGGCTACACCTTC.